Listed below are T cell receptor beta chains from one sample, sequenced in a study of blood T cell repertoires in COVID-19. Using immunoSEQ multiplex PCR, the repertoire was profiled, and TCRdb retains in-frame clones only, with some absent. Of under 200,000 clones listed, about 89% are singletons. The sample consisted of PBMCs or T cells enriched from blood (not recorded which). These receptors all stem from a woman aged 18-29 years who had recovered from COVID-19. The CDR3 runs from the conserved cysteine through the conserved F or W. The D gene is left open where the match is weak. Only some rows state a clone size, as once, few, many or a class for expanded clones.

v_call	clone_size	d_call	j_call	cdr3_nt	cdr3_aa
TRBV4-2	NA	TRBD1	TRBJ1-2	TGTGCCAGCAGCCAGTCAGGGGGCGCGCGGTATGGCTACACCTTC	CASSQSGGARYGYTF
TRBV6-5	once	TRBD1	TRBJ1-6	TGTGCCAGTCAGGACAGGCGAAATTCTTACTCACCCCTCCACTTT	CASQDRRNSYSPLHF
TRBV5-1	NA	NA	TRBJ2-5	TGCGCCAGCAGCTTGGAGGCGGGGACCTGGGGGACCCAGTACTTC	CASSLEAGTWGTQYF
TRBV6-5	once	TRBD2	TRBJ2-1	TGTGCCAGCAGTTTTGGACTAGCGGGGTCCAATGAGCAGTTCTTC	CASSFGLAGSNEQFF
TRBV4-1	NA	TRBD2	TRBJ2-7	TGCGCCAGCAGCCAAGGAGCGGGAGGTTACGAGCAGTACTTC	CASSQGAGGYEQYF
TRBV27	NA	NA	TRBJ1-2	TGTGCCAGCAGTCCCCCGGGCCAGGGTGGCTACACCTTC	CASSPPGQGGYTF
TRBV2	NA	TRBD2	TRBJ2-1	TGTGCCAGTGGGAGCGCGGCTAGCGGGGGCTACAATGAGCAGTTCTTC	CASGSAASGGYNEQFF
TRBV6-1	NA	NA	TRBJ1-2	TGTGCCAGCAGTGAAGCCTTTCGGAGGGGTCTTATGCCGCCTTCCGTCCTCTATGGCTACACCTTC	CASSEAFRRGLMPPSVLYGYTF
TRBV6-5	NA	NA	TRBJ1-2	TGTGCCAGCAGACTAGGTTGGGGGGATCACTATGGCTACACCTTC	CASRLGWGDHYGYTF
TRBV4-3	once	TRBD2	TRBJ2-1	TGCGCCAGCAGCCACCGAGCGGGAGGGCCATATGAGCAGTTCTTC	CASSHRAGGPYEQFF
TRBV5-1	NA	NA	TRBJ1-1	TGCGCCAGCAGCCCCGGGTCAAACACTGAAGCTTTCTTT	CASSPGSNTEAFF
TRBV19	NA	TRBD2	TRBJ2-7	TGTGCCAGTAGCCCCCTTTGGGGGAGGGCCGACGAGCAGTACTTC	CASSPLWGRADEQYF